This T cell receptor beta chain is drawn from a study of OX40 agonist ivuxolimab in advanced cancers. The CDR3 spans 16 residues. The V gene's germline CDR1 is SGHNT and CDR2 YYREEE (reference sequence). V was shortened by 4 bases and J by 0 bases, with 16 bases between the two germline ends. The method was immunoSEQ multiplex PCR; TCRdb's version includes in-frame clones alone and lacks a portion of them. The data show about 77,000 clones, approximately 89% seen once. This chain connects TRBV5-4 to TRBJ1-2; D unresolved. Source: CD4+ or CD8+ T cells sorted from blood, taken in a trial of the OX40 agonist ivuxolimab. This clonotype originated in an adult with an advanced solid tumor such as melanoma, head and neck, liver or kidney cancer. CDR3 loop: CASSPIPIGTNYGYTF. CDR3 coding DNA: TGTGCCAGCAGCCCAATACCAATTGGGACTAACTATGGCTACACCTTC.